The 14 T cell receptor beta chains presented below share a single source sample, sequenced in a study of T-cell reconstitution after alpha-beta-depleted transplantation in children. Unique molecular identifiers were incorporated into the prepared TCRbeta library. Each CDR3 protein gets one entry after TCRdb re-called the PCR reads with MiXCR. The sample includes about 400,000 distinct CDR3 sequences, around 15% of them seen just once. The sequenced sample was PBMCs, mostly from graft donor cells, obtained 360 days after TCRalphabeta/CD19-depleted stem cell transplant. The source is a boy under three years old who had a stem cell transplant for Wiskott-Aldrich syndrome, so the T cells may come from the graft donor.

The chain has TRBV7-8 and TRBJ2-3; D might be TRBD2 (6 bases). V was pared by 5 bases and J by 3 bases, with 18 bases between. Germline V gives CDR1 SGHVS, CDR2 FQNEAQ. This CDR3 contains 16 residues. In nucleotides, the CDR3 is TGTGCCAGCAGCGTACCCCGGGACTGGGATACAGATACGCAGTATTTT. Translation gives CASSVPRDWDTDTQYF.

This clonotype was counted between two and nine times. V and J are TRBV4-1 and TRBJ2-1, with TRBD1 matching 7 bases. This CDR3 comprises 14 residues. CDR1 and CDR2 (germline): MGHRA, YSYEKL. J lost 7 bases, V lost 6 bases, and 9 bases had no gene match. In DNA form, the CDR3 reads TGCGCCAGCAGGAGGGCAGGGGGTCGGAATGAGCAGTTCTTC. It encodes CASRRAGGRNEQFF.

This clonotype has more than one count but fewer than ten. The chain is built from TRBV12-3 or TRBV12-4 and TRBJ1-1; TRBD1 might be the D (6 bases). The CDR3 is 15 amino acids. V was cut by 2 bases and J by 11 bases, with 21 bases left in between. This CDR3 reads CASSLQDGTGRGAFF. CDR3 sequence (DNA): TGTGCCAGCAGTTTACAGGATGGCACGGGGAGGGGGGCTTTCTTT.

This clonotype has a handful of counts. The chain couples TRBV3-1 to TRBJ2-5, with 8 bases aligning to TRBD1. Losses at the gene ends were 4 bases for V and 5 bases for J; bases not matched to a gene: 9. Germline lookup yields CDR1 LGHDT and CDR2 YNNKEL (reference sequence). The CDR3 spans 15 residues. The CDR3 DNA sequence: TGTGCCAGCAGCCTTGGACAGGGCCACGTCGAGACCCAGTACTTC. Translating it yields CASSLGQGHVETQYF.

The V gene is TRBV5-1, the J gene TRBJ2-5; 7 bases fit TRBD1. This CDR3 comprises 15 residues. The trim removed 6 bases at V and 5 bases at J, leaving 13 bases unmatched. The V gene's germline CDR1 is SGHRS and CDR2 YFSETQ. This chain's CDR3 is CASTLTQGQSETQYF. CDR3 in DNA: TGCGCCAGCACACTAACCCAGGGACAGTCTGAGACCCAGTACTTC. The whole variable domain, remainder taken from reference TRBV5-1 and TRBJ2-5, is KAGVTQTPRYLIKTRGQQVTLSCSPISGHRSVSWYQQTPGQGLQFLFEYFSETQRNKGNFPGRFSGRQFSNSRSEMNVSTLELGDSALYLCASTLTQGQSETQYFGPGTRLLVL.

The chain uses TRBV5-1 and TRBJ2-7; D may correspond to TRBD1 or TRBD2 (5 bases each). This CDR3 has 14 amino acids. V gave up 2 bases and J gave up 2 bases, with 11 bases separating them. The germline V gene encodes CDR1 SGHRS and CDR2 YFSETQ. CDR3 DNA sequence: TGCGCCAGCAGCTTTCGGGACCCCACCTACGAGCAGTACTTC. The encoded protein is CASSFRDPTYEQYF. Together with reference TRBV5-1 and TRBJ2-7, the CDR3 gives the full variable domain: KAGVTQTPRYLIKTRGQQVTLSCSPISGHRSVSWYQQTPGQGLQFLFEYFSETQRNKGNFPGRFSGRQFSNSRSEMNVSTLELGDSALYLCASSFRDPTYEQYFGPGTRLTVT.

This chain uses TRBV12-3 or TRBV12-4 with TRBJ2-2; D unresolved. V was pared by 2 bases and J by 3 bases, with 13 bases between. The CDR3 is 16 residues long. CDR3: CASSLTHLVYTGELFF. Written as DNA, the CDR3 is TGTGCCAGCAGTTTAACCCACCTAGTTTACACCGGGGAGCTGTTTTTT.

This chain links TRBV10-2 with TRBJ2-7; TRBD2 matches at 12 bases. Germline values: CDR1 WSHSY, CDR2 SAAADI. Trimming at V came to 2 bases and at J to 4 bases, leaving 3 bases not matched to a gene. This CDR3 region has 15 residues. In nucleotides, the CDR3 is TGCGCCAGCAGTGAGATTGGACTAGCGGGATACGAGCAGTACTTC. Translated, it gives CASSEIGLAGYEQYF.

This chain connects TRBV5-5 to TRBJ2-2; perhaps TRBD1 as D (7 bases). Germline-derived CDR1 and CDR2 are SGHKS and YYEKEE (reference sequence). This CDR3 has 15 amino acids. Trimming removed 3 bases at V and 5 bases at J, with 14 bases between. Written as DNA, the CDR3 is TGTGCCAGCAGCTGGGGGGACAGAACTACCGGGGAGCTGTTTTTT. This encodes CASSWGDRTTGELFF.

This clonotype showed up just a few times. CDR3 amino acids: CASSLAGEGNEQFF. In DNA, the CDR3 is TGTGCCAGCAGCTTAGCGGGAGAAGGGAATGAGCAGTTCTTC. V is TRBV13 and J is TRBJ2-1, with a weak D call TRBD2 (6 bases). From germline, CDR1 is PRHDT and CDR2 FYEKMQ (reference sequence). This CDR3 has 14 residues. The V and J ends lost 1 base and 7 bases respectively, with 11 bases between them.

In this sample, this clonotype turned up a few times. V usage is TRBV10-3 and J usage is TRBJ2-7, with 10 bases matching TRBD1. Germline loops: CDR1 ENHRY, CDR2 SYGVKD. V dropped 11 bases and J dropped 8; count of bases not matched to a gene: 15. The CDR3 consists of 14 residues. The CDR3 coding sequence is TGTGCCGCGGCTCCGGGACAGGGGAGCCTCAAGCAGTACTTC. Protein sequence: CAAAPGQGSLKQYF.

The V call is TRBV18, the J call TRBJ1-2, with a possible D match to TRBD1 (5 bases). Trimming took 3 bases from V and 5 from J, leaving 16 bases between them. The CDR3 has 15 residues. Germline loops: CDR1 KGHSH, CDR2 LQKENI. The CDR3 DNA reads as TGTGCCAGCTCACCTGTTAGGGGCGGACCTTATGGCTACACCTTC. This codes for CASSPVRGGPYGYTF.

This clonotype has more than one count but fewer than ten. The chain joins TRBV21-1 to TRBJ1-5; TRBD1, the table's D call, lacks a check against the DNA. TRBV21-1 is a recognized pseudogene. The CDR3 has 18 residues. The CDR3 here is CASSRDRGCSSRDQPQHF. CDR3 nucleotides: TGTGCCAGCAGCCGGGACAGGGGGTGCTCATCCCGGGATCAGCCCCAGCATTTT.

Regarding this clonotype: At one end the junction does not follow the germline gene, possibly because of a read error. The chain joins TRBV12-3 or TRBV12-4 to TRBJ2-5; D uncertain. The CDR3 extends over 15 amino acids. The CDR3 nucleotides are TGTGCCAGTCGTACGAGGAGAGGACCGCAAGGGACCCAGTACTTC. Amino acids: CASRTRRGPQGTQYF.